These T cell receptor beta chains were read from a single sample in a study of blood T cell repertoires in COVID-19. This table comes from immunoSEQ multiplex PCR, and its TCRdb copy is limited to in-frame clones, with some not included. The repertoire holds roughly 67,000 clones, 85% to 90% seen once, with around 4% in the top ten. Sequenced input: peripheral blood. The receptors were gathered from a man aged 45 to 65 with acute or convalescent COVID-19. The CDR3 runs from the conserved cysteine through the conserved F or W. The D gene is left open where the match is weak. Size values are once, few and many counts, or a class for expanded clones, and some rows have none.

V,J,D,size,DNA,CDR3
TRBV5-6,TRBJ2-1,TRBD2,NA,TGTGCCAGCAGCTTACGCGGGAGAGGGTCGAATGAGCAGTTCTTC,CASSLRGRGSNEQFF
TRBV9,TRBJ2-3,TRBD2,few,TGTGCCAGCAGCGTAACCGGGACTAGCGGGAGGACTAGCACAGATACGCAGTATTTT,CASSVTGTSGRTSTDTQYF
TRBV6-4,TRBJ2-1,TRBD2,NA,TGTGCCAGCAGTGCCGTGCAGGTAGCGGGAGGTCCCCATGAGCAGTTCTTC,CASSAVQVAGGPHEQFF
TRBV6-6,TRBJ1-2,NA,few,TGTGCCAGCAGCCCTCAGGGTGGCTACACCTTC,CASSPQGGYTF
TRBV3-1/TRBV3-2,TRBJ1-2,NA,NA,TGTGCCAGCAGCCAAGTCCCAGGGGTCGGCTACACCTTC,CASSQVPGVGYTF
TRBV6-5,TRBJ1-2,TRBD1,once,TGTGCCAGCAGTAAACGACAGGGGGCGATCGATGGCTACACCTTC,CASSKRQGAIDGYTF
TRBV11-2,TRBJ2-5,NA,once,TGTGCCAGCAGCAATCAGGGCCGAGAGACCCAGTACTTC,CASSNQGRETQYF
TRBV9,TRBJ1-2,NA,few,TGTGCCAGCAGCCCCGGGACTCCCGGAGGCTACACCTTC,CASSPGTPGGYTF
TRBV27,TRBJ2-7,NA,NA,TGTGCCAGCAGTTCTCCCCTCTACGAGCAGTACTTC,CASSSPLYEQYF
TRBV7-8,TRBJ2-7,NA,few,TGTGCCAGCAGGCCACTAGAGATCTCCTACGAGCAGTACTTC,CASRPLEISYEQYF
TRBV29-1,TRBJ2-1,TRBD1,once,TGCAGCGTTGAACGGACAGGGAATGAGCAGTTCTTC,CSVERTGNEQFF
TRBV7-3,TRBJ2-1,TRBD2,once,TGTGCCAGCAGCTTAAGGGCTAGCGGGGATGAGCAGTTCTTC,CASSLRASGDEQFF
TRBV11-2,TRBJ2-7,TRBD1,large,TGTGCCAGCAGCCTGGGGACAGGGCCCTACGAGCAGTACTTC,CASSLGTGPYEQYF
TRBV28,TRBJ1-5,NA,NA,TGTGCCAGCCGACCCCAGGGGCGAAGGCAGCCCCAGCATTTT,CASRPQGRRQPQHF
TRBV7-8,TRBJ1-1,NA,NA,TGTGCCAGCAGCTCCCAGGGAGGTGCGAACACTGAAGCTTTCTTT,CASSSQGGANTEAFF
TRBV6-5,TRBJ1-2,NA,NA,TGTGCCAGCAGGCCCTATGGGGGGACCTATGGCTACACCTTC,CASRPYGGTYGYTF
TRBV12-3/TRBV12-4,TRBJ1-2,TRBD1,NA,TGTGCCAGCAGTACACGACAGGGAGGCGGCTACACCTTC,CASSTRQGGGYTF
TRBV6-4,TRBJ1-5,TRBD1,NA,TGTGCCAGCAGTGAGGGACAGAGCGTCTATAGCAATCAGCCCCAGCATTTT,CASSEGQSVYSNQPQHF
TRBV25-1,TRBJ2-7,TRBD1,NA,TGTGCCAGCAGTGCGGACAGGGTGTATTTCGAGCAGTACTTC,CASSADRVYFEQYF
TRBV21-1,TRBJ1-6,NA,NA,TGTGCCAGCAGCAAAGCAGAGGACAGGGAGAATAATTCACCCCTCCACTTT,CASSKAEDRENNSPLHF
TRBV7-2,TRBJ1-3,TRBD1,NA,TGTGCCAGCAGCTCCACTTCGACAGGGGGGTTTGGAAACACCATATATTTT,CASSSTSTGGFGNTIYF
TRBV3-1/TRBV3-2,TRBJ1-4,NA,NA,TGTGCCAGCAGCCAACTTTTTACTAATGAAAAACTGTTTTTT,CASSQLFTNEKLFF
TRBV7-8,TRBJ1-2,NA,NA,TGTGCCAGCAGCTTTCCCAGGGGCACGAACCTGAACTATGGCTACACCTTC,CASSFPRGTNLNYGYTF
TRBV28,TRBJ1-4,TRBD1,NA,TGTGCCAGCAGTCTAGGGACAGGGGACCATGAAAAACTGTTTTTT,CASSLGTGDHEKLFF
TRBV7-9,TRBJ1-4,NA,NA,TGTGCCACCCCCGGGAGGCTTGGGGAAAAACTGTTTTTT,CATPGRLGEKLFF
TRBV30,TRBJ2-1,TRBD2,NA,TGTGCCTGGAGTCGCGGGGGGGCAGACGTAAATGAGCAGTTCTTC,CAWSRGGADVNEQFF
TRBV19,TRBJ1-5,NA,NA,TGTGCCAGTAGCCAGGGAACAGTCGATCAGCCCCAGCATTTT,CASSQGTVDQPQHF
TRBV6-5,TRBJ2-7,NA,NA,TGTGCCAGCACCACGGGACACCTTTCCTACGAGCAGTACTTC,CASTTGHLSYEQYF
TRBV14,TRBJ2-7,NA,once,TGTGCCAGCAGCCAAGGGTATTCCAGGAGGGGCGAGCAGTACTTC,CASSQGYSRRGEQYF
TRBV4-1,TRBJ2-3,NA,NA,TGCGCCAGCAGCAATACAGGATTGGCAGATACGCAGTATTTT,CASSNTGLADTQYF
TRBV27,TRBJ2-1,NA,NA,TGTGCCAGCAGTTCCCATCGGGAAAAGTACAATGAGCAGTTCTTC,CASSSHREKYNEQFF